Listed here are 6 T cell receptor beta chains from one sample, sequenced in a study of shared clonotypes between healthy human individuals. Terminally differentiated effector memory CD45RA+ cells were left out of the naive CD8 fraction, which was CD45RO-negative and positively selected for CCR7. The assay was immunoSEQ multiplex PCR, and TCRdb's table has in-frame clones only and misses some. This table holds some 2.1 million clones, approximately 92% found once. The sample consisted of naive CD8+ T cells from PBMCs. All receptors come from a man between 18 and 29 years old in good health. Some clones in this sample may be carry-over from other donors' samples.

The chain joins TRBV5-5 to TRBJ2-7, with D possibly matching TRBD2 (5 bases). V lost 2 bases and J 4 bases, leaving 16 bases between the germline ends. The CDR3 loop spans 15 amino acids. Germline CDR1 is SGHKS and CDR2 is YYEKEE (reference sequence). For the CDR3, the DNA is TGTGCCAGCAGCTTCGGGGATTACCTAGCTTACGAGCAGTACTTC. It encodes CASSFGDYLAYEQYF.

The gene calls are TRBV9 and TRBJ1-1; D is undetermined. Trimming shortened V by 3 bases and J by 1 base, and 10 bases separated the two germline ends. The germline V gene encodes CDR1 SGDLS and CDR2 YYNGEE. This CDR3 comprises 14 residues. The DNA for the CDR3 is TGTGCCAGCAGCGGGAGGGAGGGGAACACTGAAGCTTTCTTT. Protein: CASSGREGNTEAFF.

The chain recombines TRBV11-2 with TRBJ2-2, with 10 bases matching TRBD1. V lost 4 bases and J lost 0; bases outside the gene matches: 8. The CDR3 contains 18 residues. CDR1 is SGHAT, CDR2 FQNNGV, per germline. The CDR3 is CASSSRDRGPTNTGELFF. The CDR3 DNA reads as TGTGCCAGCAGCTCCCGGGACAGGGGACCTACGAACACCGGGGAGCTGTTTTTT.

The chain employs TRBV28 and TRBJ2-7; D is unresolved. Germline lookup yields CDR1 MDHEN and CDR2 SYDVKM. This CDR3 contains 14 residues. Trimming pared 7 bases from V and 3 bases from J, leaving 16 bases between. This chain's CDR3 is CASTPQTGDYEQYF. The CDR3 DNA follows: TGTGCCAGCACCCCCCAGACTGGGGACTACGAGCAGTACTTC.

V gene TRBV28 combines with J gene TRBJ1-1; TRBD1 agrees at 8 bases. The CDR3 has 15 residues. CDR1 and CDR2 (germline): MDHEN, SYDVKM. Trimming cost V 4 bases and J 6 bases; bases outside gene matches: 10. CDR3 in amino acids: CASSSMTGVGPEAFF. The CDR3 nucleotides read TGTGCCAGCAGTTCCATGACAGGGGTAGGGCCTGAAGCTTTCTTT.

This clone appeared a single time. The rearrangement joins TRBV5-1 to TRBJ2-1; the D gene is possibly TRBD2 (5 bases). The length of the CDR3 is 15 residues. CDR1 is SGHRS, CDR2 YFSETQ, per germline. V lost 0 bases and J 5 bases, leaving 12 bases between the germline ends. The CDR3 DNA sequence: TGCGCCAGCAGCTTGGTACTAGGTTCCAACAATGAGCAGTTCTTC. Residues: CASSLVLGSNNEQFF.